This TCR beta chain was sequenced in a study of cytomegalovirus exposure and HLA in healthy donors. It was with 60 Vbeta and 13 Jbeta primers that the PCR ran. TCRdb keeps only in-frame clones here, not all; method: immunoSEQ multiplex PCR. Among some 200,000 clones, approximately 81% were seen once, and the ten largest hold less than 4.5%. Germline CDR1 reads SGHRS; CDR2 reads YFSETQ. V lost 3 bases, J lost 7 bases, and 16 bases lay in between. The length of the CDR3 is 14 residues. This receptor was taken from a man over 45 in good health and CMV-seronegative. The chain couples TRBV5-1 to TRBJ1-1; the D gene is possibly TRBD1 (6 bases). Sample: PBMCs. Here the CDR3 DNA reads TGCGCCAGCAGCTCCGCCCCAGGGGCGGTTGAAGCTTTCTTT. Its protein is CASSSAPGAVEAFF.